The 25 T cell receptor beta chains below all came from one sample that was sequenced in a study of blood T cells in healthy people across ages. Then a second PCR, running roughly 7 to 12 cycles, was carried out with a sample-barcoded 5' primer and a J-beta primer mix. TCRdb fed the 5' RACE reads into MiXCR, producing one record per CDR3 protein. The sample records about 1,600,000 distinct CDR3 sequences, roughly 45% being singletons. The source material was blood. All receptors derive from a woman aged 18 to 35 in good health.

This clonotype has just a few counts. The chain combines TRBV12-3 or TRBV12-4 with TRBJ2-7; 7 bases are shared with TRBD2. Trimming removed 9 bases from V and 1 base from J; junction bases left unmatched: 3. The CDR3 is made up of 12 amino acids. DNA of the CDR3: TGTGCCAGTCAGCGGGGTTCCTACGAGCAGTACTTC. The encoded protein is CASQRGSYEQYF.

This clonotype occurred many times. The chain uses TRBV12-3 or TRBV12-4 and TRBJ2-7; D possibly matches TRBD1 or TRBD2 (5 bases each). V lost 5 bases and J lost 2, with 13 bases in between. There are 14 residues in the CDR3. The CDR3 sequence is CASSVTGTPYEQYF. The DNA of the CDR3 is TGTGCCAGCAGTGTCACCGGGACGCCCTACGAGCAGTACTTC.

This rearrangement joins TRBV4-1 to TRBJ2-5, with 7 bases matching TRBD1. J gave up 5 bases and V 3 bases, and 9 bases lay outside the gene matches. The CDR3 loop spans 15 amino acids. Germline CDR1 reads MGHRA; CDR2 reads YSYEKL. Here the CDR3 reads CASSQRTGATETQYF. For the CDR3, the DNA is TGCGCCAGCAGCCAGCGGACAGGAGCTACCGAGACCCAGTACTTC.

This clonotype turned up a few times. The chain carries TRBV7-2 and TRBJ2-7; no clear D. V lost 1 base, J lost 7 bases, and 8 bases lay in between. The CDR3 has 12 amino acids. CDR1 is SGHTA, CDR2 FQGNSA, per germline. As DNA, the CDR3 is TGTGCCAGCAGCTTAGAGGTTCGAGAGCAGTACTTC. Its protein product is CASSLEVREQYF.

The chain recombines TRBV12-3 or TRBV12-4 with TRBJ2-7; 7 bases match TRBD1. The CDR3 has 14 residues. V was clipped by 6 bases and J by 2 bases; unmatched bases: 7. CDR3 in amino acids: CASSPIRGTYEQYF. CDR3 DNA sequence: TGTGCCAGCAGCCCCATCAGGGGGACCTACGAGCAGTACTTC.

The rearrangement links TRBV7-8 to TRBJ2-1; TRBD2 aligns across 8 bases. J lost 5 bases, V lost 1 base, and 7 bases had no gene match. CDR1 and CDR2 from the germline V gene are SGHVS and FQNEAQ. This CDR3 is 16 amino acids long. CDR3 sequence: CASSLGRGAADNEQFF. DNA for the CDR3: TGTGCCAGCAGCTTAGGGCGGGGGGCCGCCGACAATGAGCAGTTCTTC. The whole variable domain, filled in from reference TRBV7-8 and TRBJ2-1, reads GAGVSQSPRYKVAKRGQDVALRCDPISGHVSLFWYQQALGQGPEFLTYFQNEAQLDKSGLPSDRFFAERPEGSVSTLKIQRTQQEDSAVYLCASSLGRGAADNEQFFGPGTRLTVL.

At least ten counts were recorded for this clonotype. This chain joins TRBV6-4 and TRBJ2-1, with 14 bases aligning to TRBD2. Trimming at V came to 3 bases and at J to 6 bases, leaving 1 base not matched to a gene. Germline V CDR1 and CDR2: MRHNA, SNTAGT. The CDR3 is made up of 15 amino acids. The CDR3 sequence is CASSEGLAGGNEQFF. CDR3 coding DNA: TGTGCCAGCAGTGAAGGACTAGCGGGAGGCAATGAGCAGTTCTTC.

This clonotype has a handful of counts. The chain recombines TRBV25-1 with TRBJ2-3; TRBD2 matches 7 bases. The germline CDR1 and CDR2 sequences are MGHDK and SYGVNS. CDR3 length: 14 amino acids. Trimming cost V 4 bases and J 2 bases; bases outside gene matches: 3. The CDR3 nucleotides are TGTGCCAGCAGTGTGGCGGGGGACACAGATACGCAGTATTTT. Encoded protein: CASSVAGDTDTQYF.

This clonotype appeared a few times. This chain links TRBV3-1 with TRBJ2-5; D perhaps matches TRBD1 (5 bases). The germline V gene encodes CDR1 LGHDT and CDR2 YNNKEL (reference sequence). Trimming removed 0 bases from V and 3 bases from J, with 23 bases in between. This CDR3 spans 19 amino acids. The CDR3 here is CASSQDSRHPMGPKETQYF. Written as DNA, the CDR3 is TGTGCCAGCAGCCAAGATAGCCGACACCCTATGGGGCCAAAAGAGACCCAGTACTTC.

CDR3 DNA sequence: TGCAGTGCTAGAGGACTAGCGGGGGGGAGCTCCTACAATGAGCAGTTCTTC. This codes for CSARGLAGGSSYNEQFF. V and J are TRBV20-1 and TRBJ2-1, with TRBD2 identical over 14 bases. The CDR3 extends over 17 amino acids. Germline CDR1 is DFQATT and CDR2 is SNEGSKA (reference sequence). Germline trimming cut 1 base from V and 0 bases from J; bases unmatched to any gene: 2.

This clonotype was detected a few times. The V and J genes are TRBV12-3 or TRBV12-4 and TRBJ2-2; 7 bases agree with TRBD1. The ends lost 6 bases at V and 1 base at J; junction bases unmatched: 5. This CDR3 has 15 amino acids. The CDR3, as DNA: TGTGCCAGCAGCCGGGACAGAGGGAACACCGGGGAGCTGTTTTTT. It yields the protein CASSRDRGNTGELFF.

The genes are TRBV28 and TRBJ2-5; TRBD1 might be the D (5 bases). Trimming removed 5 bases at V and 1 base at J, with 17 bases between. CDR1 is MDHEN, CDR2 SYDVKM, per germline. The CDR3 is 16 residues long. The CDR3 here is CASSHSDSDFQETQYF. For the CDR3, the DNA is TGTGCCAGCAGTCATTCCGACAGCGATTTCCAAGAGACCCAGTACTTC. The variable domain in full, with the rest retrieved from reference TRBV28 and TRBJ2-5, is DVKVTQSSRYLVKRTGEKVFLECVQDMDHENMFWYRQDPGLGLRLIYFSYDVKMKEKGDIPEGYSVSREKKERFSLILESASTNQTSMYLCASSHSDSDFQETQYFGPGTRLLVL.

In its sample, this clonotype was seen a few times. V is TRBV25-1 and J is TRBJ2-7; 7 bases map to TRBD1. The length of the CDR3 is 14 residues. The V gene's germline CDR1 is MGHDK and CDR2 SYGVNS. V was pared by 6 bases and J by 3 bases, with 8 bases of the junction left unmatched. CDR3 region: CASSGRDRNYEQYF. The CDR3 nucleotides are TGTGCCAGCAGCGGCCGGGACAGAAACTACGAGCAGTACTTC.

This chain links TRBV6-6 with TRBJ1-1, with D tentatively TRBD1 (5 bases). V was pared by 2 bases and J by 4 bases, with 8 bases between. The length of the CDR3 is 13 residues. Germline CDR1 and CDR2: MNHNY and SVGAGI (reference sequence). The CDR3: CASSYEGSTEAFF. CDR3 in DNA: TGTGCCAGCAGTTACGAGGGGAGCACTGAAGCTTTCTTT.

This clonotype was counted once. The chain employs TRBV20-1 and TRBJ1-2; D possibly corresponds to TRBD1 (5 bases). CDR1 and CDR2 from the germline V gene are DFQATT and SNEGSKA (reference sequence). This CDR3 comprises 14 residues. The V end lost 0 bases, the J end lost 2 bases, and 10 bases lay between the germline ends. In nucleotides, the CDR3 is TGCAGTGCTAGAGAGGGGGGGTGGAACTATGGCTACACCTTC. It yields the protein CSAREGGWNYGYTF.

V usage is TRBV12-3 or TRBV12-4 and J usage is TRBJ2-7; either TRBD1 or TRBD2 may supply D (5 bases each). Trimming left V 5 bases short and J 4 bases short, with 18 bases between. The CDR3 loop spans 15 amino acids. The CDR3 spells CASSLWGGGIYEQYF. The CDR3, as DNA: TGTGCCAGCAGTCTTTGGGGCGGAGGTATATACGAGCAGTACTTC.

This clonotype was seen a handful of times. The CDR3 coding sequence is TGTGCCAGCAGCCCCTCGTCGACAGGGGAAGGGATGGCCATTGGCTACACCTTC. It specifies CASSPSSTGEGMAIGYTF. This chain connects TRBV5-5 to TRBJ1-2; TRBD1 matches 8 bases. V lost 4 bases to trimming and J lost 7 bases; unmatched junction nucleotides: 21. This CDR3 spans 18 amino acids. Germline lookup yields CDR1 SGHKS and CDR2 YYEKEE (reference sequence).

This clonotype has a handful of counts. V usage is TRBV20-1 and J usage is TRBJ2-7, with D tentatively TRBD1 or TRBD2 (6 bases each). CDR1 is DFQATT and CDR2 is SNEGSKA in the germline V gene (reference sequence). This CDR3 is 15 amino acids long. The V and J ends lost 4 bases and 1 base respectively, with 17 bases between them. The CDR3 sequence is CSATSWGAGSYEQYF. CDR3 in DNA: TGCAGTGCTACCTCATGGGGGGCGGGATCCTACGAGCAGTACTTC.

The chain carries TRBV27 and TRBJ2-1, with TRBD2 matching over 16 bases. V trimming: 8 bases; J trimming: 4 bases; junction bases outside the gene matches: 5. The CDR3 consists of 16 residues. Germline values: CDR1 MNHEY, CDR2 SMNVEV (reference sequence). DNA for the CDR3: TGTGCCAGCTGGGGACTAGCGGGAGGGGGGTACAATGAGCAGTTCTTC. It specifies CASWGLAGGGYNEQFF.

This clonotype was seen only a few times. The chain is built from TRBV20-1 and TRBJ2-3, with D possibly matching TRBD1 (6 bases). Germline loops: CDR1 DFQATT, CDR2 SNEGSKA (reference sequence). This CDR3 is 14 amino acids long. The ends were cut back, 6 bases at V and 4 bases at J, with 17 bases in the middle. In DNA form, the CDR3 reads TGCAGTGCCCAGGGATACACAGGGCCAGATACGCAGTATTTT. Translated, it gives CSAQGYTGPDTQYF.

V usage is TRBV4-2 and J usage is TRBJ2-1, with TRBD2 identical over 9 bases. Near its end, the DNA agrees better with TRBJ2-7, so the J call may be wrong. This CDR3 contains 16 residues. Germline-derived CDR1 and CDR2 are LGHNA and YNFKEQ. CDR3 DNA sequence: TGTGCCAGCAGCCAACCCACTAGCGGGTTCGACAATGAGCAGTACTTC. Encoded protein: CASSQPTSGFDNEQYF.

There are a few counts of this clonotype. The chain's CDR3 is CASSQERGESRTQYF. The CDR3 DNA follows: TGTGCCAGCAGCCAAGAGAGAGGGGAGTCACGGACCCAGTACTTC. This rearrangement joins TRBV3-1 to TRBJ2-5; perhaps D is TRBD1 or TRBD2 (5 bases each). The germline V gene encodes CDR1 LGHDT and CDR2 YNNKEL (reference sequence). CDR3 length: 15 residues. V lost 0 bases and J 7 bases, leaving 15 bases between the germline ends.

This clonotype was observed a few times. The V gene is TRBV27, the J gene TRBJ2-3, with D tentatively TRBD1 (5 bases). V lost 2 bases, J lost 10 bases, and 16 bases lay in between. This CDR3 has 14 residues. CDR1 is MNHEY, CDR2 SMNVEV, per germline (reference sequence). Written as DNA, the CDR3 is TGTGCCAGCAGTTTAAGGGCAGACTCCAGGGCGCAGTATTTT. It codes for CASSLRADSRAQYF.

This sequence joins TRBV4-2 and TRBJ2-3; D unresolved. Germline CDR1 and CDR2: LGHNA and YNFKEQ. V lost 3 bases and J lost 6, with 10 bases in between. The CDR3 length is 13 residues. CDR3 sequence: CASSQKISDTQYF. CDR3 nucleotide sequence: TGTGCCAGCAGCCAGAAAATCTCTGATACGCAGTATTTT.

V usage is TRBV13 and J usage is TRBJ2-1; D possibly corresponds to TRBD2 (6 bases). Trimming shortened V by 1 base and J by 6 bases, and 13 bases separated the two germline ends. The CDR3 sequence is 15 residues long. Germline CDR1 is PRHDT and CDR2 is FYEKMQ (reference sequence). The CDR3 sequence is CASSLEGLGGNEQFF. Here the CDR3 DNA reads TGTGCCAGCAGCTTAGAGGGGCTGGGAGGCAATGAGCAGTTCTTC.